One and the same sample provided the 27 T cell receptor beta chains below, sequenced in a study of CD8+CD57+ T cells in acquired aplastic anemia. Genomic DNA, serving as template, underwent TCR beta VDJ and CDR3 profiling. One entry per CDR3 protein, called by TCRdb with MiXCR from the reads. The sample includes 250,000 to 350,000 distinct CDR3 sequences, roughly three fifths of them seen just once. Sequencing was carried out using sorted CD4+, CD8+, or CD8+CD57+ T cells (not recorded which) from PBMCs. The receptor set was obtained from a human donor with severe aplastic anemia or a healthy control (not recorded which).

This chain joins TRBV10-3 and TRBJ2-2, with D possibly TRBD2 on 7 matching bases. Trimming pared 3 bases from V and 0 bases from J, leaving 17 bases between. The germline V gene encodes CDR1 ENHRY and CDR2 SYGVKD. The CDR3 is 18 residues long. The CDR3 reads CAISDAGAEFANTGELFF. The CDR3 coding sequence is TGTGCCATCAGTGATGCGGGGGCCGAGTTCGCGAACACCGGGGAGCTGTTTTTT.

The chain couples TRBV5-1 to TRBJ2-5; TRBD2 matches 9 bases. J was trimmed by 0 bases and V by 0 bases; bases with no gene match: 6. Looked up from germline, CDR1 is SGHRS and CDR2 is YFSETQ. The CDR3 covers 17 residues. This chain's CDR3 is CASSLATSGTYQETQYF. CDR3 nucleotides: TGCGCCAGCAGCTTGGCGACTAGCGGCACTTACCAAGAGACCCAGTACTTC.

The chain links TRBV7-6 to TRBJ2-5, with a weak D call TRBD1 (6 bases). Deletions cut 7 bases from V and 2 bases from J, with 17 bases between. This CDR3 is 15 amino acids long. Per germline, CDR1 SGHVS and CDR2 FNYEAQ. The CDR3, as DNA: TGTGCCAGCAAGTCCCAGGGGCTTCCACAAGAGACCCAGTACTTC. Protein product: CASKSQGLPQETQYF.

This clonotype was seen only once. This sequence joins TRBV20-1 and TRBJ2-3, with 13 bases identical to TRBD2. CDR3 size: 18 residues. From germline, CDR1 is DFQATT and CDR2 SNEGSKA (reference sequence). Trimming removed 3 bases from V and 4 bases from J; junction bases left unmatched: 13. In DNA form, the CDR3 reads TGCAGTGCTAGTCAATTGGGGACTAGCGGGGTCCGCCCAGATACGCAGTATTTT. Residues: CSASQLGTSGVRPDTQYF.

CDR3 nucleotides: TGCGCCAGCAGCTTTCAGCGGCTAGACTGGGAGCAGTTCTTC. Protein: CASSFQRLDWEQFF. The chain carries TRBV5-1 and TRBJ2-1, with D perhaps TRBD2 (5 bases). V was pared by 2 bases and J by 10 bases, with 16 bases between. CDR3 length equals 14 residues. CDR1 and CDR2 from the germline V gene are SGHRS and YFSETQ.

The rearrangement links TRBV7-9 to TRBJ2-1; the D call may be TRBD1 or TRBD2 (7 bases each). V was shortened by 1 base and J by 4 bases, with 14 bases between the two germline ends. Germline assignment: CDR1 SEHNR and CDR2 FQNEAQ (reference sequence). This CDR3 is built from 16 residues. The CDR3 DNA reads as TGTGCCAGCAGCTTAGTTCAGGGGGGGCCTTACAATGAGCAGTTCTTC. Translating gives CASSLVQGGPYNEQFF.

This clonotype has a count of ten or more. V usage is TRBV6-2 or TRBV6-3 and J usage is TRBJ1-2; maybe TRBD1 (6 bases). This CDR3 is built from 13 residues. Germline V CDR1 and CDR2: MNHEY, SVGEGT. Trimming pared 9 bases from V and 2 bases from J, leaving 13 bases between. The CDR3 region is CASLDSVNYGYTF. The CDR3 nucleotides read TGTGCCAGTCTGGACAGCGTAAACTATGGCTACACCTTC.

This clonotype was seen just once. V is TRBV19 and J is TRBJ1-5; D possibly corresponds to TRBD1 (5 bases). CDR3 length: 17 residues. V was cut by 5 bases and J by 3 bases, with 20 bases left in between. The germline V gene has CDR1 LNHDA and CDR2 SQIVND (reference sequence). The CDR3 protein is CASSSLLAGGTNQPQHF. Here the CDR3 DNA reads TGTGCCAGTAGTTCATTGCTGGCAGGAGGGACCAATCAGCCCCAGCATTTT.

This clonotype was detected ten times or more. The chain combines TRBV19 with TRBJ1-4; 8 bases are a match to TRBD1. Germline V gene data show CDR1 as LNHDA and CDR2 as SQIVND (reference sequence). This CDR3 is built from 13 residues. Trimming took 7 bases from V and 7 from J; bases not matched to a gene: 5. CDR3 DNA sequence: TGTGCCAGTAACAGGGGGGGACGTGAAAAACTGTTTTTT. This encodes CASNRGGREKLFF.

V usage is TRBV20-1 and J usage is TRBJ2-7; 14 bases are shared with TRBD2. Looked up from germline, CDR1 is DFQATT and CDR2 is SNEGSKA (reference sequence). V shed 0 bases, J shed 3 bases, and the junction held 4 bases outside the gene matches. This CDR3 has 16 residues. The CDR3 region is CSARDWGLAGDYEQYF. CDR3 sequence (DNA): TGCAGTGCTAGAGATTGGGGACTAGCGGGGGACTACGAGCAGTACTTC.

The rearrangement uses TRBV5-6 and TRBJ1-2; D is unclear. The CDR3 runs 13 residues. CDR1 is SGHDT, CDR2 YYEEEE, per germline. V was clipped by 6 bases and J by 0 bases, with 9 bases between them. The CDR3 coding sequence is TGTGCCAGCAACACAGTATCTAACTATGGCTACACCTTC. Residues: CASNTVSNYGYTF.

This clonotype was seen a handful of times. The genes are TRBV7-9 and TRBJ1-2; maybe TRBD1 (6 bases). The germline gives CDR1 SEHNR, CDR2 FQNEAQ (reference sequence). Trimming removed 5 bases from V and 8 bases from J, with 18 bases in between. CDR3 length equals 14 residues. The CDR3: CASSPRLGGPGYTF. CDR3 in DNA: TGTGCCAGCAGCCCGAGACTAGGGGGTCCGGGCTACACCTTC.

Turning to this clonotype: One junction end disagrees with the germline gene, perhaps due to a read error. The V and J genes are TRBV29-1 and TRBJ1-4; 9 positions agree with TRBD1. Germline V lookup: CDR1 SQVTM, CDR2 ANQGSEA. The CDR3 extends over 17 amino acids. CDR3 nucleotide sequence: TGCAGCGTTGAGCCTTCGGACAGGGGCAAACCAAGCGAAAAACTGGTTTTT. This gives the protein CSVEPSDRGKPSEKLVF.

This clonotype was detected ten times or more. This chain connects TRBV2 to TRBJ2-1, with 12 bases that match TRBD2. V lost 11 bases, J lost 4 bases, and 9 bases stayed unmatched. Germline V CDR1 and CDR2: SNHLY, FYNNEI. This CDR3 contains 15 residues. The CDR3 protein is CAGTRLAGAYNEQFF. The DNA for the CDR3 is TGTGCCGGCACCCGACTAGCGGGGGCATACAATGAGCAGTTCTTC.

This rearrangement joins TRBV20-1 to TRBJ1-5, with 7 bases that match TRBD1. Per the germline V gene, CDR1 is DFQATT and CDR2 is SNEGSKA (reference sequence). The CDR3 spans 14 residues. Unmatched junction bases numbered 7, after V lost 3 bases and J lost 5 bases. The CDR3 reads CSASQTGSDQPQHF. The CDR3 DNA is TGCAGTGCTAGCCAGACAGGGTCGGATCAGCCCCAGCATTTT.

On this clonotype: The junction departs from the called germline gene at one end, perhaps through a read error. The chain carries TRBV7-2 and TRBJ2-5; 9 bases align to TRBD1. The CDR3 is 16 residues long. Germline V lookup: CDR1 SGHTA, CDR2 FQGNSA. In DNA, the CDR3 is TGTGCCAGTAGCTTAGCCCGACAGGGGGAAGGAGAGACCCAGCACTTC. Protein: CASSLARQGEGETQHF. The variable domain in full, completed from reference TRBV7-2 and TRBJ2-5, reads GAGVSQSPSNKVTEKGKDVELRCDPISGHTALYWYRQSLGQGLEFLIYFQGNSAPDKSGLPSDRFSAERTGGSVSTLTIQRTQQEDSAVYLCASSLARQGEGETQHFGPGTRLLVL.

This clonotype came up many times. This sequence joins TRBV7-2 and TRBJ1-1, with TRBD1 matching 12 bases. The germline CDR1 and CDR2 sequences are SGHTA and FQGNSA. V dropped 4 bases and J dropped 10; count of bases not matched to a gene: 10. The CDR3 loop spans 15 amino acids. CDR3 sequence: CASSSFTGTGGAAFF. The CDR3, as DNA: TGTGCCAGCAGCTCCTTTACCGGGACAGGGGGCGCAGCTTTCTTT.

This clonotype was detected many times. This rearrangement joins TRBV4-2 to TRBJ2-3; no clear D gene. CDR3 length: 11 amino acids. V was clipped by 1 base and J by 9 bases, with 5 bases between them. CDR1 LGHNA and CDR2 YNFKEQ come from the germline V gene. CDR3 bases: TGTGCCAGCAGCCAAGGGGTAACGCAGTATTTT. Protein: CASSQGVTQYF.

The rearrangement uses TRBV19 and TRBJ2-7, with D tentatively TRBD2 (6 bases). The V gene lost 1 base and the J gene lost 7 bases, with 8 bases spanning the gap. Germline CDR1 is LNHDA and CDR2 is SQIVND (reference sequence). The CDR3 extends over 12 amino acids. Written as DNA, the CDR3 is TGTGCCAGTAGTATAGGTCGGGGGGAGCAGTACTTC. This encodes CASSIGRGEQYF.

This chain uses TRBV2 with TRBJ2-4; 11 nucleotides align to TRBD1. V was clipped by 8 bases and J by 6 bases; unmatched bases: 21. CDR3 length: 19 residues. Germline V gives CDR1 SNHLY, CDR2 FYNNEI. The CDR3 coding sequence is TGTGCCAGCTCACAACTTAACTGGGACAGGGGGAAGCCTACAAACATTCAGTACTTC. It yields the protein CASSQLNWDRGKPTNIQYF.

The chain links TRBV9 to TRBJ1-2; D gene ambiguous. Germline CDR1 reads SGDLS; CDR2 reads YYNGEE. The ends were cut back, 3 bases at V and 6 bases at J, with 9 bases in the middle. The CDR3 covers 12 residues. CDR3 coding DNA: TGTGCCAGCAGCGCGGTCTCCAATGGCTACACCTTC. It is translated as CASSAVSNGYTF.

This clonotype was seen more than once but under ten times. The V gene is TRBV7-6, the J gene TRBJ1-6; no clear D. Germline V gene data show CDR1 as SGHVS and CDR2 as FNYEAQ. V was pared by 1 base and J by 5 bases, with 12 bases between. CDR3 length equals 16 residues. CDR3 in DNA: TGTGCCAGCAGCTTAGACCCGAATGGCGATAATTCACCCCTCCACTTT. It codes for CASSLDPNGDNSPLHF.

This clonotype was recorded only once. This CDR3 is missing its conserved last phenylalanine or tryptophan, likely due to a read error. This chain connects TRBV19 to TRBJ2-3; 7 bases fit TRBD2. The CDR3 is made up of 12 amino acids. The ends lost 3 bases at V and 10 bases at J; junction bases unmatched: 4. Germline CDR1 LNHDA, CDR2 SQIVND (reference sequence). CDR3 DNA: TGTGCCAGTAGTATGGGAGGGACCCCGCAGTATCTT. The encoded protein is CASSMGGTPQYL.

J is TRBJ1-1 and V is TRBV20-1; 9 nucleotides line up with TRBD1. V was clipped by 5 bases and J by 5 bases; unmatched bases: 12. This CDR3 is built from 15 residues. From germline, CDR1 is DFQATT and CDR2 SNEGSKA (reference sequence). CDR3 bases: TGCAGTGCTGCCCCACAGGGGGCGCGAGGAACTGAAGCTTTCTTT. Translated: CSAAPQGARGTEAFF.

This clonotype was seen many times. The rearrangement uses TRBV24-1 and TRBJ1-1; D remains unclear. Trimming took 7 bases from V and 9 from J, leaving 17 bases between them. The CDR3 is made up of 13 amino acids. The germline gives CDR1 KGHDR, CDR2 SFDVKD. The CDR3 here is CATRGREGDKAFF. The CDR3 bases are TGTGCCACCAGAGGAAGAGAGGGCGACAAAGCTTTCTTT.

There are many counts of this clonotype. The CDR3 DNA sequence: TGCAGCGTTGAAACAGGGTCCAATGAAAAACTGTTTTTT. The encoded protein is CSVETGSNEKLFF. V and J are TRBV29-1 and TRBJ1-4, with a weak D call TRBD1 (6 bases). V was clipped by 2 bases and J by 5 bases, with 9 bases between them. This CDR3 region has 13 residues. Per the germline V gene, CDR1 is SQVTM and CDR2 is ANQGSEA.

This clonotype was seen at least ten times. The rearrangement joins TRBV19 to TRBJ2-7, with TRBD1 matching over 8 bases. V was clipped by 4 bases and J by 8 bases; unmatched bases: 7. The germline V gene encodes CDR1 LNHDA and CDR2 SQIVND (reference sequence). This CDR3 spans 13 amino acids. CDR3 loop: CASSTGTGKKQYF. The DNA of the CDR3 is TGTGCCAGTAGTACCGGGACAGGCAAGAAGCAGTACTTC.